Each of the 18 T cell receptor beta chains below was sequenced from the same sample in a study of identical twins. TCRdb ran MiXCR on the 5' RACE reads and lists one entry per CDR3 protein. The repertoire holds some 600,000 distinct CDR3 sequences, with around 7.4% as singletons. The same sample was also studied in work on yellow fever vaccine responses in identical twins.

Sequenced material: PBMCs. All receptors come from a woman younger than 30 in good health.

The chain combines TRBV20-1 with TRBJ1-6; 7 nucleotides align to TRBD1. Germline loops: CDR1 DFQATT, CDR2 SNEGSKA (reference sequence). This CDR3 contains 14 residues. V was clipped by 6 bases and J by 9 bases; unmatched bases: 11. CDR3 DNA: TGCAGTGCGCTGGACAGGCCCTCGGGTTCACCCCTCCACTTT. It codes for CSALDRPSGSPLHF.

This clonotype showed up just a few times. The rearrangement joins TRBV29-1 to TRBJ2-1, with 14 positions matching TRBD2. The CDR3 loop spans 16 amino acids. Germline CDR1 reads SQVTM; CDR2 reads ANQGSEA. The V segment lost 8 bases and the J segment 4 bases; nucleotides outside the gene matches: 10. The CDR3 DNA follows: TGCAGCCCGAGACTAGCGGGAGGGCCTTCTTACAATGAGCAGTTCTTC. Translation gives CSPRLAGGPSYNEQFF.

The V and J genes are TRBV5-6 and TRBJ2-2, with D maybe TRBD1 (7 bases). V gave up 7 bases and J gave up 6 bases, with 16 bases separating them. There are 14 residues in the CDR3. Germline-derived CDR1 and CDR2 are SGHDT and YYEEEE. CDR3 sequence (DNA): TGTGCCAGCGGTACAGGGGAGGTCCCCGGGGAGCTGTTTTTT. It codes for CASGTGEVPGELFF.

This sequence joins TRBV7-9 and TRBJ2-1; either TRBD1 or TRBD2 may supply D (5 bases each). V was cut by 5 bases and J by 7 bases, with 21 bases left in between. The V gene's germline CDR1 is SEHNR and CDR2 FQNEAQ (reference sequence). The CDR3 is 16 residues long. CDR3 nucleotides: TGTGCCAGCAGCCCATCCGGGACCCAGACGAGGAATGAGCAGTTCTTC. It specifies CASSPSGTQTRNEQFF.

This clonotype was counted many times. J is TRBJ2-1 and V is TRBV5-1; 12 bases are a match to TRBD2. The germline V gene has CDR1 SGHRS and CDR2 YFSETQ. This CDR3 contains 17 residues. The ends lost 2 bases at V and 2 bases at J; junction bases unmatched: 5. The CDR3: CASSFGRLAGAYNEQFF. The CDR3 region has the DNA TGCGCCAGCAGCTTTGGAAGACTAGCGGGGGCCTACAATGAGCAGTTCTTC.

This clonotype came up a few times. The rearrangement uses TRBV12-3 or TRBV12-4 and TRBJ2-4; D is perhaps TRBD1 (5 bases). The length of the CDR3 is 16 residues. The V end was cut by 7 bases, the J end by 1 base, with 17 bases between. CDR3 sequence reads: CASTRAAALAKNIQYF. CDR3 coding DNA: TGTGCCAGCACCAGGGCCGCGGCCCTGGCCAAAAACATTCAGTACTTC.

The rearrangement uses TRBV28 and TRBJ1-3; 8 nucleotides line up with TRBD1. The CDR3 contains 14 residues. J lost 0 bases, V lost 6 bases, and 1 base had no gene match. Germline values: CDR1 MDHEN, CDR2 SYDVKM. The DNA of the CDR3 is TGTGCCAGCAGGCAGGGGGCCTCTGGAAACACCATATATTTT. Its protein product is CASRQGASGNTIYF.

This clonotype was seen repeatedly, ten times or more. CDR3 sequence: CSAPGLAEVAQYF. CDR3 coding DNA: TGCAGTGCCCCAGGACTAGCCGAAGTGGCCCAGTACTTC. The V gene is TRBV20-1, the J gene TRBJ2-5; 8 bases line up with TRBD2. After removal of 6 bases from V and 9 bases from J, the junction contained 12 bases not matched to a gene. This CDR3 comprises 13 residues. Per the germline V gene, CDR1 is DFQATT and CDR2 is SNEGSKA (reference sequence).

In this sample, this clonotype turned up a few times. The chain uses TRBV6-1 and TRBJ2-7, with TRBD1 matching over 10 bases. The J segment lost 4 bases and the V segment lost 6 bases, leaving 6 bases of the junction unmatched. CDR3 size: 14 residues. Germline V CDR1 and CDR2: MNHNS, SASEGT. CDR3 loop: CASSLTGGVYEQYF. The CDR3 DNA is TGTGCCAGCAGCCTGACAGGGGGCGTGTACGAGCAGTACTTC.

This clonotype came up a few times. The chain is built from TRBV27 and TRBJ2-1, with D perhaps matching TRBD1 (5 bases). CDR1 and CDR2 (germline): MNHEY, SMNVEV (reference sequence). The CDR3 is 17 residues long. V lost 3 bases and J lost 4, with 19 bases in between. The CDR3 DNA is TGTGCCAGCAGTTTTTTACCAGGGTTGCGTACATACAATGAGCAGTTCTTC. Translation: CASSFLPGLRTYNEQFF.

V gene TRBV11-2 combines with J gene TRBJ2-7; 7 nucleotides match TRBD1. V lost 0 bases to trimming and J lost 5 bases; unmatched junction nucleotides: 4. Per the germline V gene, CDR1 is SGHAT and CDR2 is FQNNGV. The CDR3 totals 14 residues. The CDR3 here is CASSLDRGGNEQYV. The DNA of the CDR3 is TGTGCCAGCAGCTTAGATCGAGGGGGCAACGAGCAGTACGTC.

This chain uses TRBV12-3 or TRBV12-4 with TRBJ2-7; possibly TRBD1 or TRBD2 for D (5 bases each). This CDR3 has 18 amino acids. This chain's CDR3 is CTCCLKGPSKAALYEQYF. CDR3 sequence (DNA): TGTACCTGCTGTTTAAAGGGACCCTCCAAGGCGGCACTCTACGAGCAGTACTTC.

This clonotype was observed at least ten times. This rearrangement joins TRBV29-1 to TRBJ2-2; 9 bases line up with TRBD1. Germline V gene sequence: CDR1 SQVTM, CDR2 ANQGSEA. The CDR3 is made up of 14 amino acids. Unmatched junction bases numbered 7, after V lost 6 bases and J lost 5 bases. CDR3 loop: CSVTGTGKTGELFF. CDR3 bases: TGCAGCGTCACCGGGACAGGGAAGACCGGGGAGCTGTTTTTT.

This clonotype has more than one count but fewer than ten. The chain recombines TRBV20-1 with TRBJ2-7; D is unresolved. Trimming removed 0 bases from V and 4 bases from J, with 10 bases in between. This CDR3 contains 13 residues. In germline, CDR1 is DFQATT, CDR2 SNEGSKA (reference sequence). The CDR3, as DNA: TGCAGTGCTAGAGATCTTCGGTCGTACGAGCAGTACTTC. This sequence encodes CSARDLRSYEQYF.

The genes are TRBV5-1 and TRBJ2-3; D is possibly TRBD1 (6 bases). Trimming shortened V by 3 bases and J by 0 bases, and 11 bases separated the two germline ends. From germline, CDR1 is SGHRS and CDR2 YFSETQ. This CDR3 spans 15 amino acids. The CDR3 DNA sequence: TGCGCCAGCAGCTCCCTGGGGGCTAGCACAGATACGCAGTATTTT. Translating gives CASSSLGASTDTQYF.

V gene TRBV28 combines with J gene TRBJ2-1; D unresolved. V lost 8 bases and J lost 5, with 4 bases in between. The CDR3 has 10 residues. Germline V gene sequence: CDR1 MDHEN, CDR2 SYDVKM. CDR3 protein: CASRHNEQFF. CDR3 sequence (DNA): TGTGCCAGCCGCCACAATGAGCAGTTCTTC.

This clonotype has at least ten counts. The chain links TRBV29-1 to TRBJ1-1; D is ambiguous. Germline V gene lookup returns CDR1 SQVTM and CDR2 ANQGSEA. CDR3 length: 13 residues. V was clipped by 5 bases and J by 4 bases, with 14 bases between them. The CDR3 loop is CSVRTPEFTEAFF. In DNA form, the CDR3 reads TGCAGCGTTAGGACGCCGGAGTTCACTGAAGCTTTCTTT. Using reference TRBV29-1 and TRBJ1-1 for the parts outside the CDR3, the full variable domain is SAVISQKPSRDICQRGTSLTIQCQVDSQVTMMFWYRQQPGQSLTLIATANQGSEATYESGFVIDKFPISRPNLTFSTLTVSNMSPEDSSIYLCSVRTPEFTEAFFGQGTRLTVV.

This clonotype was counted only a few times. The chain is built from TRBV27 and TRBJ2-1; TRBD1 might be the D (5 bases). CDR1 is MNHEY and CDR2 is SMNVEV in the germline V gene (reference sequence). The CDR3 consists of 16 residues. The ends were cut back, 5 bases at V and 4 bases at J, with 18 bases in the middle. CDR3 protein: CASSQPQGFGYNEQFF. The CDR3, as DNA: TGTGCCAGCAGTCAACCTCAGGGTTTTGGGTACAATGAGCAGTTCTTC.